This passage covers 5 T cell receptor beta chains from one sample sequenced in a study of blood T cell repertoires in COVID-19. The table came from immunoSEQ multiplex PCR; TCRdb's copy has only in-frame clones and leaves some out. The profile shows roughly 150,000 clones, over 80% of them singletons. The sequenced sample was peripheral blood. The receptors derive from an elderly woman with COVID-19, enrolled during active disease.

A few counts support this clone. The chain recombines TRBV6-2 or TRBV6-3 with TRBJ2-1, with D possibly TRBD1 on 6 matching bases. The CDR3 is made up of 16 amino acids. In germline, CDR1 is MNHEY, CDR2 SVGEGT. Trimming cost V 6 bases and J 6 bases, with 21 bases left between them. The CDR3 reads CASSQRQDLPPNEQFF. In nucleotides, the CDR3 is TGTGCCAGCAGCCAGAGACAGGACCTACCCCCCAATGAGCAGTTCTTC.

This chain connects TRBV19 to TRBJ2-3; D may be TRBD2 (6 bases). The germline CDR1 and CDR2 sequences are LNHDA and SQIVND (reference sequence). The CDR3 covers 23 residues. V shed 7 bases and J shed 0 bases, with 38 bases lying between them. The CDR3 sequence: CASKSPGRGLAPHSRPSTDTQYF. The DNA of the CDR3 is TGTGCCAGTAAATCTCCGGGACGGGGACTTGCCCCTCACTCCCGGCCAAGCACAGATACGCAGTATTTT.

Only a few counts were recorded for this clone. This rearrangement joins TRBV6-5 to TRBJ1-5; TRBD1 matches at 8 bases. Trimming took 8 bases from V and 6 from J; bases not matched to a gene: 6. Germline V gene sequence: CDR1 MNHEY, CDR2 SVGAGI. CDR3 length: 13 residues. This chain's CDR3 is CASGTGGGQPQHF. CDR3 nucleotides: TGTGCCAGCGGGACAGGCGGGGGTCAGCCCCAGCATTTT.

The V gene is TRBV28, the J gene TRBJ1-1, with D tentatively TRBD1 (6 bases). Between the trimmed V and J ends, which lost 4 bases and 8 bases, there was a span of 11 bases. The germline V gene encodes CDR1 MDHEN and CDR2 SYDVKM. CDR3 length: 12 residues. The CDR3 DNA reads as TGTGCCAGCAGTTCCTGGACAGCCGAAGCTTTCTTT. It encodes CASSSWTAEAFF.

The chain carries TRBV6-5 and TRBJ2-7; TRBD1 matches 11 bases. The germline gives CDR1 MNHEY, CDR2 SVGAGI. V was clipped by 8 bases and J by 1 base; unmatched bases: 4. This CDR3 has 14 amino acids. The CDR3 sequence: CASQGQGGSYEQYF. The CDR3 region has the DNA TGTGCCAGCCAGGGACAGGGGGGGTCCTACGAGCAGTACTTC.